This T cell receptor (beta chain) was recovered during a study of vaccination effects on CD4 cells after COVID-19. The junction had 8 bases not matched to a gene; V was cut back by 0 bases and J by 5 bases. The CDR3 length is 16 residues. Looked up from germline, CDR1 is LGHDT and CDR2 is YNNKEL (reference sequence). Remarks on this clone: What it binds is not known.

Method: immunoSEQ multiplex PCR; TCRdb's copy keeps in-frame clones and lacks some. The sample comprises about 22,000 clones, more than 65% of which are singletons, and about 9.4% rests with the top ten. Using viral peptide pools, the ViraFEST assay grew out antigen-specific CD4+ T cells prior to sequencing. Cells that had been cultured for 9 to 10 days were the source of isolated CD4+ T cells. The vaccine given was either BNT162b2 or mRNA-1273, in two doses. Half of the medium was exchanged for IL-2 medium on both days 3 and 7. This TCR derives from a human donor who received a COVID-19 vaccine. The source was CD4+ T cells from PBMCs cultured with HCoV-NL63 spike peptides, collected after COVID-19 vaccination. This sequence joins TRBV3-1 (or the pseudogene TRBV3-2) and TRBJ2-5; 8 bases map to TRBD2. The CDR3 nucleotides are TGTGCCAGCAGCCAAGAACGGACTAGCATCTCGGAGACCCAGTACTTC. Translation: CASSQERTSISETQYF.